The source of this T cell receptor beta chain is a study of cytomegalovirus exposure and HLA in healthy donors. Points from the study as a whole: Rare TCR sequences dominated, though some public TCRs recurred in many donors.

As for this clone: Its antigen remains unidentified.

The CDR3 runs to 14 residues. Germline V CDR1 and CDR2: SEHNR, FQNEAQ (reference sequence). J lost 6 bases, V lost 5 bases, and 9 bases had no gene match. A multiplex PCR was run with 60 Vbeta primers and 13 Jbeta primers. Libraries were prepared by immunoSEQ multiplex PCR; TCRdb keeps only in-frame clonotypes and omits some of them. The sample holds about 130,000 clones; 77% are singletons and the top ten take 4.2%. The sequence came from a male donor in good health and CMV-seropositive. The chain has TRBV7-9 and TRBJ1-2, with TRBD1 matching over 7 bases. Sequences were obtained from PBMCs. CDR3 sequence reads: CASSPRGQNDGYTF. In nucleotides, the CDR3 is TGTGCCAGCAGCCCGAGGGGACAGAATGATGGCTACACCTTC.